Sequencing of this T cell receptor (beta chain) was carried out in a study of Graves' ophthalmopathy and Graves' hyperthyroidism. The authors amplified TCR beta CDR3 regions from RNA transcripts. Second-round multiplex PCR followed a first-round RT-PCR using HTBI primers. TCRdb recomputed calls from the multiplex PCR reads with MiXCR, one row per CDR3 protein. The sample includes about 210,000 distinct CDR3 sequences, just under 30% seen only once; the top ten take 9.1%. The CDR3 is made up of 13 amino acids. Trimming removed 6 bases from V and 5 bases from J; junction bases left unmatched: 5. Germline V lookup: CDR1 MNHNS, CDR2 SASEGT.

Source material: peripheral blood. The chain carries TRBV6-1 and TRBJ2-5; 8 bases line up with TRBD2. This TCR derives from a man in his fifties or sixties with Graves' ophthalmopathy. CDR3 nucleotide sequence: TGTGCCAGCAGGGCTAGCGGGTGGGAGACCCAGTACTTC. This codes for CASRASGWETQYF.